This entry describes one TCR beta chain. The trim removed 0 bases at V and 7 bases at J, leaving 10 bases unmatched. Germline CDR1 is SGHNT and CDR2 is YYREEE (reference sequence). This CDR3 spans 17 amino acids. The record originates from a study of blood T cell repertoires in COVID-19. Study summary: Whether acute or convalescent, the COVID-19 samples came from the United States, Italy and Spain. In each case, the material was cDNA or gDNA derived from T cells, B-cell-depleted T cells, or PBMCs.

Authors' methods: Estimation of nucleated cell counts was performed using reference gene primer amplification. Generated by immunoSEQ multiplex PCR, the TCRdb table keeps only in-frame clones and is missing some. V and J calls plus clone size are reproduced from that table; the DNA served to infer D and trimming. The sample yields 130,000 or so clones, roughly three quarters seen once. Seattle cases were enrolled at active infection and followed longitudinally. The rearrangement joins TRBV5-4 to TRBJ2-2; 9 bases are a match to TRBD2. The sequence was collected from a woman in her 70s with COVID-19, enrolled during active disease. The sample taken for sequencing was peripheral blood. CDR3 DNA sequence: TGTGCCAGCAGCTTGGGCGGCGCGGGGGGGCTGAACGGGGAGCTGTTTTTT. Amino acids: CASSLGGAGGLNGELFF.